The 5 T cell receptor beta chains given below trace back to one sample, sequenced in a study of blood T cell repertoires in COVID-19. Some clones are missing from TCRdb's copy, which holds only in-frame ones; the method was immunoSEQ multiplex PCR. The table records 300,000 or so clones, approximately 90% of them present only once. The sample taken for sequencing was peripheral blood. The receptors originated from a woman between 40 and 50 years old with acute or convalescent COVID-19.

This CDR3 is CASSLAWGGDGYTF. CDR3 DNA sequence: TGTGCCAGCAGCTTGGCATGGGGAGGTGATGGCTACACCTTC. The chain employs TRBV5-4 and TRBJ1-2; D remains unclear. The CDR3 has 14 residues. Looked up from germline, CDR1 is SGHNT and CDR2 is YYREEE (reference sequence). The V end was cut by 0 bases, the J end by 6 bases, with 12 bases between.

The chain employs TRBV5-1 and TRBJ1-3, with a tentative D call TRBD1 (6 bases). The length of the CDR3 is 18 residues. V lost 1 base to trimming and J lost 3 bases, with 20 bases between them. Germline V lookup: CDR1 SGHRS, CDR2 YFSETQ. The CDR3 reads CASSLSGQPGRGGNTIYF. The CDR3 DNA reads TGCGCCAGCAGCTTGTCTGGACAGCCTGGAAGGGGTGGAAACACCATATATTTT. The complete variable domain, with remaining parts taken from reference TRBV5-1 and TRBJ1-3, reads KAGVTQTPRYLIKTRGQQVTLSCSPISGHRSVSWYQQTPGQGLQFLFEYFSETQRNKGNFPGRFSGRQFSNSRSEMNVSTLELGDSALYLCASSLSGQPGRGGNTIYFGEGSWLTVV.

The chain has TRBV4-1 and TRBJ2-1; the match to TRBD1 covers 12 bases. The CDR3 is 16 amino acids. Trimming took 2 bases from V and 8 from J; bases not matched to a gene: 7. Germline V gene lookup returns CDR1 MGHRA and CDR2 YSYEKL. The CDR3 sequence is CASSQPGQGAIDEQFF. CDR3 bases: TGCGCCAGCAGCCAACCGGGACAGGGGGCCATCGATGAGCAGTTCTTC.

In this sample, this clone turned up a few times. The chain couples TRBV7-9 to TRBJ1-2, with 8 bases fitting TRBD1. V was pared by 6 bases and J by 4 bases, with 10 bases of the junction left unmatched. The germline gives CDR1 SEHNR, CDR2 FQNEAQ (reference sequence). This CDR3 is 15 amino acids long. The CDR3 loop reads CASRKTEDRVYGYTF. As DNA, the CDR3 is TGTGCCAGCAGAAAAACAGAGGACAGGGTCTATGGCTACACCTTC.

The genes are TRBV15 and TRBJ1-1; D not resolved. The CDR3 is 14 amino acids. CDR1 is LNHNV and CDR2 is YYDKDF in the germline V gene (reference sequence). V was pared by 4 bases and J by 5 bases, with 14 bases between. The DNA of the CDR3 is TGTGCCACCAGCATCAACTCCATGAGGACTGAAGCTTTCTTT. Amino acid sequence: CATSINSMRTEAFF.